Listed below are T cell receptor beta chains from one sample, sequenced in a study of cytomegalovirus exposure and HLA in healthy donors. The protocol was immunoSEQ multiplex PCR, while the TCRdb copy is restricted to in-frame clones and leaves out a portion. The sample carries approximately 61,000 clones, around three quarters recorded once. Sequenced input: PBMCs. The receptors derive from a man aged 18-30 years in good health and CMV-seropositive. Each CDR3 is given with its conserved first and last residue. A D gene is named only where the DNA matches it firmly. A row's size may be missing; if present it is once, few, many or a size class.

D gene	J gene	clone size	V gene	CDR3 length	CDR3 protein	CDR3 DNA
TRBD1	TRBJ1-5	NA	TRBV30	13	CAWDRGSDQPQHF	TGTGCCTGGGACAGGGGATCGGATCAGCCCCAGCATTTT
NA	TRBJ2-3	NA	TRBV7-2	14	CASSTFRDTDTQYF	TGTGCCAGCAGCACATTCAGGGATACAGATACGCAGTATTTT
TRBD1	TRBJ1-2	NA	TRBV30	14	CAWNLQGAFAGYTF	TGTGCCTGGAACTTACAGGGGGCGTTCGCTGGCTACACCTTC
NA	TRBJ2-5	NA	TRBV29-1	12	CSVLRDQETQYF	TGCAGCGTTCTCAGGGACCAAGAGACCCAGTACTTC
NA	TRBJ2-7	NA	TRBV29-1	14	CSVEPGPIGGEQYF	TGCAGCGTTGAACCGGGACCCATCGGGGGCGAGCAGTACTTC
NA	TRBJ1-1	NA	TRBV10-3	14	CAISGSQGKPEAFF	TGTGCCATCAGTGGTAGTCAGGGTAAGCCTGAAGCTTTCTTT
TRBD1	TRBJ2-7	NA	TRBV6-6	15	CASGNRDRSTYEQYF	TGTGCCAGCGGGAACCGGGACAGGTCCACCTACGAGCAGTACTTC
NA	TRBJ2-1	NA	TRBV30	14	CAWSVRLDYNEQFF	TGTGCCTGGAGTGTGAGGCTAGACTACAATGAGCAGTTCTTC
TRBD1	TRBJ1-1	few	TRBV19	15	CASKGQGGMNTEAFF	TGTGCCAGTAAGGGACAGGGCGGGATGAACACTGAAGCTTTCTTT
TRBD2	TRBJ2-1	NA	TRBV4-1	17	CASSQDLTLAGGSEQFF	TGCGCCAGCAGCCAAGATCTGACCCTAGCGGGGGGTTCTGAGCAGTTCTTC
NA	TRBJ2-1	NA	TRBV19	14	CASSPVAQGNEQFF	TGTGCCAGTAGTCCCGTGGCACAGGGAAATGAGCAGTTCTTC
TRBD2	TRBJ2-7	NA	TRBV9	15	CASSGGTSGIYEQYF	TGTGCCAGCAGCGGCGGGACTAGCGGGATATACGAGCAGTACTTC
NA	TRBJ1-2	NA	TRBV7-2	16	CASSLPTQLGAYGYTF	TGTGCCAGCAGCCTACCAACCCAACTGGGGGCCTATGGCTACACCTTC
TRBD1	TRBJ2-2	NA	TRBV6-1	17	CASSEAGRDRQSGELFF	TGTGCCAGCAGTGAAGCGGGGCGGGACAGGCAAAGCGGGGAGCTGTTTTTT
NA	TRBJ2-1	NA	TRBV2	17	CASSEFAGVFSYNEQFF	TGTGCCAGCAGTGAATTTGCAGGTGTGTTCTCCTACAATGAGCAGTTCTTC
NA	TRBJ1-1	NA	TRBV5-8	13	CASSRRSNTEAFF	TGTGCCAGCAGCCGGCGGTCGAACACTGAAGCTTTCTTT
NA	TRBJ1-2	NA	TRBV7-6	13	CASSFPGGSGYTF	TGTGCCAGCAGCTTCCCGGGGGGGAGTGGCTACACCTTC